A selection of T cell receptor beta chains follows, all from one sample in a study of beta chain features in type 1 diabetes. Method: immunoSEQ multiplex PCR; TCRdb's copy keeps in-frame clones and lacks some. Among about 180,000 clones listed, roughly an eighth were seen once. Sequenced input: central memory CD4+ T cells from blood. Every receptor here comes from a woman between 18 and 30 years old in good health. CDR3s include the opening cysteine and the closing phenylalanine or tryptophan. A D gene is named only where the DNA matches it firmly. Clone size is shown for a subset of rows, as once, few, many or a class of expanded clone.

>.|.|TRBV5-6|15|TRBJ2-2
TGTGCCAGCAGCTTGGATCCCTACGGGTCCGGGGAGCTGTTTTTT
CASSLDPYGSGELFF
>.|TRBD2|TRBV28|14|TRBJ2-7
TGTGCCAGCAGAGTAACTAGCGGGACTTACGAGCAGTACTTC
CASRVTSGTYEQYF
>.|.|TRBV15|13|TRBJ1-2
TGTGCCACCAGCAGAGATGTGCGGGGCGGCTACACCTTC
CATSRDVRGGYTF
>many|TRBD2|TRBV25-1|14|TRBJ2-3
TGTGCCAGCAGTCCGGGACTAGCCGCAGATACGCAGTATTTT
CASSPGLAADTQYF
>once|.|TRBV11-3|16|TRBJ2-3
TGTGCCAGCAGCCCTCCAGCGGGCTTAATCACAGATACGCAGTATTTT
CASSPPAGLITDTQYF
>few|.|TRBV6-5|14|TRBJ2-7
TGTGCCAGCAGCCGAACGGGAGCCTCCTACGAGCAGTACTTC
CASSRTGASYEQYF
>.|TRBD1|TRBV7-9|14|TRBJ2-1
TGTGCCAGCACCAGACAGGGGGGCTACAATGAGCAGTTCTTC
CASTRQGGYNEQFF
>few|TRBD1|TRBV27|12|TRBJ1-2
TGTGCCAGCCGCGACAGGGCTCTTGGCTACACCTTC
CASRDRALGYTF
>.|TRBD2|TRBV19|15|TRBJ2-5
TGTGCCAGTCGCGGACTAGCGGAGGCCCAAGAGACCCAGTACTTC
CASRGLAEAQETQYF
>.|.|TRBV18|15|TRBJ1-1
TGTGCCAGCTCACCAGTTGGGGCTAGGGACACTGAAGCTTTCTTT
CASSPVGARDTEAFF
>.|TRBD1|TRBV5-6|16|TRBJ2-1
TGTGCCAGCAGCTTGGGAGGCAGGGGGATGGGTAATGAGCAGTTCTTC
CASSLGGRGMGNEQFF
>few|TRBD1|TRBV18|13|TRBJ1-4
TGTGCCAGCTCACCAGACAGGGGCGAAAAACTGTTTTTT
CASSPDRGEKLFF
>.|.|TRBV28|19|TRBJ1-5
TGTGCCAGCAGAAGAGGGATAGGACCATCCCTTAATAGCAATCAGCCCCAGCATTTT
CASRRGIGPSLNSNQPQHF
>few|TRBD1|TRBV4-1|14|TRBJ1-2
TGCGCCAGCAGTCAGGGGGGACAGGCCTATGGCTACACCTTC
CASSQGGQAYGYTF
>.|.|TRBV30|12|TRBJ2-1
TGTGCCTGGGAACGGGGACTCAATGAGCAGTTCTTC
CAWERGLNEQFF
>few|TRBD1|TRBV5-1|15|TRBJ2-7
TGCGCCAGCAGCTTGGGACAGGGGGCGAGGTACGAGCAGTACTTC
CASSLGQGARYEQYF
>few|.|TRBV11-3|15|TRBJ2-6
TGTGCCAGCAGCTCCACAGGGACTGGGGCCAACGTCCTGACTTTC
CASSSTGTGANVLTF
>few|.|TRBV7-8|11|TRBJ1-4
TGTGCCAGCAGCTTACTGGAAAAACTGTTTTTT
CASSLLEKLFF
>.|.|TRBV11-2|13|TRBJ1-2
TGTGCCAGCAGCTTAGATCCCGGGGGAGGCTACACCTTC
CASSLDPGGGYTF
>.|.|TRBV15|15|TRBJ2-5
TGTGCCACCAGCAGAGGAGGGGACTCCACCGGGACCCAGTACTTC
CATSRGGDSTGTQYF
>.|TRBD1|TRBV27|13|TRBJ2-7
TGTGCCAGCAGCTTGGGACAGTCCTACGAGCAGTACTTC
CASSLGQSYEQYF
>.|TRBD2|TRBV9|14|TRBJ2-3
TGTGCCAGCAGCTGGACTAGCGAAGTCGATACGCAGTATTTT
CASSWTSEVDTQYF
>.|TRBD2|TRBV7-9|15|TRBJ2-4
TGTGCCAGCAGCTTAAATCTGGGACTAGCTTACATTCAGTACTTC
CASSLNLGLAYIQYF
>few|.|TRBV5-1|15|TRBJ2-2
TGCGCCAGCAGTGCCAGGGGGGAGAACACCGGGGAGCTGTTTTTT
CASSARGENTGELFF
>.|.|TRBV7-2|19|TRBJ2-1
TGTGCCAGCAGCTTAGCGGGACTGAGGACTCGCTCACAACACAATGAGCAGTTCTTC
CASSLAGLRTRSQHNEQFF
>few|TRBD1|TRBV18|14|TRBJ1-5
TGTGCCAGCTCACCCAACAGGGGAAGGGAGCCCCAGCATTTT
CASSPNRGREPQHF
>.|.|TRBV14|15|TRBJ2-3
TGTGCCAGCAGCCATTTTCAGGGTAACGCAGATACGCAGTATTTT
CASSHFQGNADTQYF
>few|TRBD2|TRBV29-1|15|TRBJ2-7
TGCAGCGCTAGCGGAGTACCCGAGACCGCCTACGAGCAGTACTTC
CSASGVPETAYEQYF
>.|TRBD1|TRBV7-2|15|TRBJ2-7
TGTGCCAGCAGCCTTACGACAGGGCTCAACTACGAGCAGTACTTC
CASSLTTGLNYEQYF
>few|.|TRBV4-1|15|TRBJ2-3
TGCGCCAGCAGCCATCAAGTGCTAGCACAAGATACGCAGTATTTT
CASSHQVLAQDTQYF
>.|TRBD2|TRBV29-1|14|TRBJ2-1
TGCAGCGTTGAACGCGGGAGGGCTGGGGATGAGCAGTTCTTC
CSVERGRAGDEQFF
>few|.|TRBV6-1|14|TRBJ1-5
TGTGCCAGCAGTGGGATAGACAAAGGTCAGCCCCAGCATTTT
CASSGIDKGQPQHF
>.|TRBD1|TRBV18|17|TRBJ1-2
TGTGCCAGCTCCCCTGGACAGGGGGCCGACCTTAACTATGGCTACACCTTC
CASSPGQGADLNYGYTF
>few|TRBD1|TRBV28|15|TRBJ2-7
TGTGCCAGCAGGACTCCGGGACAGGGGGCCGGGGAGCAGTACTTC
CASRTPGQGAGEQYF
>many|TRBD1|TRBV6-4|12|TRBJ1-1
TGTGCCAGCAGTGGGGACAGGGTTCGAGCTTTCTTT
CASSGDRVRAFF
>.|.|TRBV27|18|TRBJ2-7
TGTGCCAGCAGTTTATTGTCGCGAGGGTTGGGGAGCTCCTACGAGCAGTACTTC
CASSLLSRGLGSSYEQYF
>few|TRBD2|TRBV30|14|TRBJ2-1
TGTGCCTGGAGTGGTGCGGGAGGGAATGATGAGCAGTTCTTC
CAWSGAGGNDEQFF
>few|.|TRBV29-1|16|TRBJ1-1
TGCAGCGTTGACCTAAGGCAGGGAGGGTTTAACACTGAAGCTTTCTTT
CSVDLRQGGFNTEAFF
>.|.|TRBV6-5|13|TRBJ2-3
TGTGCCAGCAGCAAGGGGACATCGAATACGCAGTATTTT
CASSKGTSNTQYF
>few|TRBD1|TRBV29-1|15|TRBJ2-2
TGCAGCGTTGAATTTTGGACAGGGGTTCCCGGGGAGCTGTTTTTT
CSVEFWTGVPGELFF
>.|.|TRBV29-1|15|TRBJ1-2
TGCAGCGTTGAAGGCGGGTCATATAATAACTATGGCTACACCTTC
CSVEGGSYNNYGYTF
>.|TRBD1|TRBV28|13|TRBJ2-7
TGTGCCAGCAGTGGGGACAGCTCCTACGAGCAGTACTTC
CASSGDSSYEQYF
>few|TRBD1|TRBV11-2|15|TRBJ2-1
TGTGCCAGCAGTCGGGACAGGGTTGGTGGCAATGAGCAGTTCTTC
CASSRDRVGGNEQFF
>few|TRBD2|TRBV2|19|TRBJ2-6
TGTGCCAGCATCCTATCCATTAGCGGGAGAGGCTCTGGGGCCAACGTCCTGACTTTC
CASILSISGRGSGANVLTF
>few|.|TRBV5-1|13|TRBJ1-1
TGCGCCAGCAGCGTTCGACAGGACAACGAAGCTTTCTTT
CASSVRQDNEAFF
>.|TRBD2|TRBV18|15|TRBJ2-1
TGTGCCAGCTCACCTGGACTAGAGAGGCGCAATGAGCAGTTCTTC
CASSPGLERRNEQFF
>.|.|TRBV29-1|16|TRBJ2-3
TGCAGCGTTGAAGCCTACTCTCGCAGAGGGTCAGATACGCAGTATTTT
CSVEAYSRRGSDTQYF
>.|TRBD2|TRBV11-2|16|TRBJ2-3
TGTGCCAGCAGCTTAGTTCTAGCGGGAGGCTCAGATACGCAGTATTTT
CASSLVLAGGSDTQYF
>few|TRBD1|TRBV25-1|15|TRBJ1-4
TGTGCCAGCAGTCCACCGGGACAGGGAGGAGAAAAACTGTTTTTT
CASSPPGQGGEKLFF
>few|TRBD1|TRBV29-1|14|TRBJ2-1
TGCAGCGTTGAAGGACAGGGCTCCTACAATGAGCAGTTCTTC
CSVEGQGSYNEQFF
>few|.|TRBV5-4|13|TRBJ1-1
TGTGCCAGCAGTCACCCTCGGACAGACGAAGCTTTCTTT
CASSHPRTDEAFF
>.|.|TRBV12-2|15|TRBJ2-2
TGTGCAAGTCGCTTAGTCTGTTGGCCCACCGGGGAGCTGTTTTTT
CASRLVCWPTGELFF
>.|.|TRBV6-6|15|TRBJ2-1
TGTGCCAGCAGTTGGGAGCAAAAAGGATCGGATGAGCAGTTCTTC
CASSWEQKGSDEQFF
>.|.|TRBV21-1|15|TRBJ2-1
TGTGCCAGCAGAGACAGGGTTGTCATTGGGAATGAGCAGTTCTTC
CASRDRVVIGNEQFF
>many|.|TRBV23-1|11|TRBJ1-4
TGCGCCAGCAGTCAGAGCGAAAAACTGTTTTTT
CASSQSEKLFF